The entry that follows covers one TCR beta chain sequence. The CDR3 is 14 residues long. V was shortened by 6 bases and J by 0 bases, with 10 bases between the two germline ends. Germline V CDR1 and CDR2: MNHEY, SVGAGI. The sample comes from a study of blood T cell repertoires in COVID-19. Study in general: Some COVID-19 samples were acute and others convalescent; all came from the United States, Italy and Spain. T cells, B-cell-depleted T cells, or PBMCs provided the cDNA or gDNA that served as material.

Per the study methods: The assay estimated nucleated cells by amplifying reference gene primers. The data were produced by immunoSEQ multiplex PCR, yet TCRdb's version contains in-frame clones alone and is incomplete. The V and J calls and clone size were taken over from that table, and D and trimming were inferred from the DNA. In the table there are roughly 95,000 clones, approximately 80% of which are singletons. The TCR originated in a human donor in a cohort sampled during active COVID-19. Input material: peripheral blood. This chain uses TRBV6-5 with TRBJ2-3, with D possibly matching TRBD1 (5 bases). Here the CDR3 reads CASRTGASTDTQYF. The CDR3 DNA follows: TGTGCCAGCAGAACAGGAGCTAGCACAGATACGCAGTATTTT.